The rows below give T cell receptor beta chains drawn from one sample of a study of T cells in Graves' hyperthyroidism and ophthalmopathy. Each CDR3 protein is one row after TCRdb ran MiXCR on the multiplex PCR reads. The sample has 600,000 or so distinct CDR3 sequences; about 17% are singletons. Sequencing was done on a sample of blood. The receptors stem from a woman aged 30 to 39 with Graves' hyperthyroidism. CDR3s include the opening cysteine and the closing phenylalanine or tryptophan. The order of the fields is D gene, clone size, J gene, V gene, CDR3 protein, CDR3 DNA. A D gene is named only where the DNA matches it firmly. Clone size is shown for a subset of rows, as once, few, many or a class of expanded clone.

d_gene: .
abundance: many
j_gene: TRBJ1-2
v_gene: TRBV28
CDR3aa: CASSLPTNYGYTF
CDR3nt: TGTGCCAGCAGTTTACCTACTAACTATGGCTACACCTTC

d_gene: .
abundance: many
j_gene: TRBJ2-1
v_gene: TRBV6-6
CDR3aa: CASSYRTGINEQFF
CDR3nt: TGTGCCAGCAGTTACCGAACAGGGATCAATGAGCAGTTCTTC

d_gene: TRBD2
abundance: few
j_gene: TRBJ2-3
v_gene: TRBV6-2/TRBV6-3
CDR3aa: CASSQLRAGENTDTQYF
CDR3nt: TGTGCCAGCAGTCAACTCCGAGCGGGAGAAAACACAGATACGCAGTATTTT

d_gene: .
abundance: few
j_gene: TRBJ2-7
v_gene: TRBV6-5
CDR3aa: CASSISRDGNYEQYF
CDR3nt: TGTGCCAGCAGTATCTCGCGGGACGGCAACTACGAGCAGTACTTC

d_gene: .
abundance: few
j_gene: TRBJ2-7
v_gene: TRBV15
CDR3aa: CATSRDTGTTYEQYF
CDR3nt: TGTGCCACCAGCAGAGATACAGGTACAACCTACGAGCAGTACTTC

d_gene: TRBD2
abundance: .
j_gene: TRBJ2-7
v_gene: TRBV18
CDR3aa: CASSPPHSGRASYEQYF
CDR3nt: TGTGCCAGCTCACCCCCCCACAGCGGGAGGGCCTCCTACGAGCAGTACTTC

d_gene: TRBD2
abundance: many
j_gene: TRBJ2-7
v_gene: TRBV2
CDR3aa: CASRRTSSNYEQYF
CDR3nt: TGTGCCAGCAGGAGGACTAGCAGCAACTACGAGCAGTACTTC

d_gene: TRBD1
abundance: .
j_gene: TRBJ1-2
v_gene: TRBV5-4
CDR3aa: CASSLDRDGYTF
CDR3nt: TGTGCCAGCAGCCTGGACAGGGACGGCTACACCTTC

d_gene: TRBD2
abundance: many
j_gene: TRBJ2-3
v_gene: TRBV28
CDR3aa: CATHPTSGSTDTQYF
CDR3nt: TGTGCCACCCATCCCACTAGCGGGAGCACAGATACGCAGTATTTT

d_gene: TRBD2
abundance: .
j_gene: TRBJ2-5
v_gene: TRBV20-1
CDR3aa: CSAELAESGFEYF
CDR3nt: TGCAGTGCTGAACTAGCGGAGTCTGGGTTTGAGTACTTC

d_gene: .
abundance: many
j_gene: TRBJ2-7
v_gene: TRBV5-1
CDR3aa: CASSPMSGRTGEQYF
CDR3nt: TGCGCCAGCAGCCCAATGTCCGGGAGAACGGGAGAGCAGTACTTC

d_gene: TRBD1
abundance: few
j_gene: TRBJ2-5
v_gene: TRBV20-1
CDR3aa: CSATPGTGSETQYF
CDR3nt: TGCAGTGCTACCCCTGGGACAGGGAGCGAGACCCAGTACTTC

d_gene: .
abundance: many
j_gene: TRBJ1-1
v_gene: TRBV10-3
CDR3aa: CAISESSGDTAEAFF
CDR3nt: TGTGCCATCAGTGAGTCGAGTGGGGACACGGCTGAAGCTTTCTTT

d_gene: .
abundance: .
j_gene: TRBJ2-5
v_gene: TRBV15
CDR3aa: CATSRDGPIQETQYF
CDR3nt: TGTGCCACCAGCAGAGATGGCCCGATCCAAGAGACCCAGTACTTC

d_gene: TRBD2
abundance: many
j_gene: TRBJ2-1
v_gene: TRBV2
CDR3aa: CASRLAGDSGNEQFF
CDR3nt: TGTGCCAGCCGACTAGCGGGAGATTCAGGCAATGAGCAGTTCTTC

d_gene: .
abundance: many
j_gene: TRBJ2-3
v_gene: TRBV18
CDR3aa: CASSPDRDRADTQYF
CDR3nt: TGTGCCAGCTCACCTGATCGGGACCGGGCAGATACGCAGTATTTT

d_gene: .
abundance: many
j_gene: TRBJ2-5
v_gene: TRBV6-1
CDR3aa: CASSPGGGLLYF
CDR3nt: TGTGCCAGCAGTCCAGGGGGGGGACTACTGTACTTC

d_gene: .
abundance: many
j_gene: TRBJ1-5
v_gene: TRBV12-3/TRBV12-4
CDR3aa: CASSQGWNQPQHF
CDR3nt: TGTGCCAGCAGTCAGGGTTGGAATCAGCCCCAGCATTTT

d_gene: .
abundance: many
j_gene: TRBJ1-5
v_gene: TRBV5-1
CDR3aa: CASSLDSGDNQPQHF
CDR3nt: TGCGCCAGCAGCCTGGATTCCGGGGACAATCAGCCCCAGCATTTT

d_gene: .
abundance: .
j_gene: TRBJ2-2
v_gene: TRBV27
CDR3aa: CASSFSETGELFF
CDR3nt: TGTGCCAGCAGTTTTTCGGAAACGGGGGAGCTGTTTTTT

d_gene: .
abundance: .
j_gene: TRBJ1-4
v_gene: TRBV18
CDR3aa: CASSPRESTNEKLFF
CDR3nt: TGTGCCAGCTCACCCAGAGAGTCAACTAATGAAAAACTGTTTTTT

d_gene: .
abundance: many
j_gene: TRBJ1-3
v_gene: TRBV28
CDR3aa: CASSPRLAGGPYF
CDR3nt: TGTGCCAGCAGTCCACGACTAGCGGGAGGGCCATATTTT

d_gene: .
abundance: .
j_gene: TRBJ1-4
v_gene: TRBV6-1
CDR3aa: CASSDTGITNEKLFF
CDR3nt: TGTGCCAGCAGTGACACAGGGATAACTAATGAAAAACTGTTTTTT

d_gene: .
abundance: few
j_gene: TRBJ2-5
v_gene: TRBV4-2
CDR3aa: CASSQVREETQYF
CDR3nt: TGTGCCAGCAGCCAAGTTAGGGAGGAGACCCAGTACTTC

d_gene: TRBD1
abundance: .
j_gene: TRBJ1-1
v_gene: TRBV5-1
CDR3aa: CASSPPGQGFVTEAFF
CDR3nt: TGCGCCAGCAGTCCTCCGGGACAGGGATTTGTCACTGAAGCTTTCTTT

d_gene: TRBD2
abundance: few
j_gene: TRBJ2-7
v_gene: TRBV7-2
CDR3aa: CASSLAGTSEGWDYEQYF
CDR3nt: TGTGCCAGCAGCTTAGCAGGGACTAGCGAGGGGTGGGACTACGAGCAGTACTTC

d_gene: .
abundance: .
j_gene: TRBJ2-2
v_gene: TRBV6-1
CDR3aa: CASRAPYGTPGELFF
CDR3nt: TGTGCCAGCAGAGCCCCCTACGGGACTCCCGGGGAGCTGTTTTTT

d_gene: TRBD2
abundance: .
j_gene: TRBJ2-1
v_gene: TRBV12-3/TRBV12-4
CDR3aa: CASRGGDYNEQFF
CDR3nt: TGTGCCAGTCGGGGGGGGGACTACAATGAGCAGTTCTTC

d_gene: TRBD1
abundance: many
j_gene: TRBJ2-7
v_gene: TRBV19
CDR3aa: CASSIGTGTYEQYF
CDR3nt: TGTGCCAGTAGTATCGGGACAGGAACATACGAGCAGTACTTC

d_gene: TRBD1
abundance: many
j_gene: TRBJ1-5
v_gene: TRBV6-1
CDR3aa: CASSETGGHPNQPQHF
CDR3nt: TGTGCCAGCAGTGAGACAGGGGGCCACCCTAATCAGCCCCAGCATTTT

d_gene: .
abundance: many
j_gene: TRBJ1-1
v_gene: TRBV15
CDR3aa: CATSRDPNTEAFF
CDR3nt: TGTGCCACCAGCAGAGATCCAAACACTGAAGCTTTCTTT

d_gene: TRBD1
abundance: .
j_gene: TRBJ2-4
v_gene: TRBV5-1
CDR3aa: CASSGTGGTNIQYF
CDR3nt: TGCGCCAGCAGCGGAACAGGGGGCACTAACATTCAGTACTTC

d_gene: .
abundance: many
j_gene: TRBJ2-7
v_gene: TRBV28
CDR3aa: CASSIRTRYEQYF
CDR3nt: TGTGCCAGCAGTATCCGGACCCGCTACGAGCAGTACTTC

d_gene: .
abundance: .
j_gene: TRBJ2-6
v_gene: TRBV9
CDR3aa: CASSVVGGANVLTF
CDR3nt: TGTGCCAGCAGCGTAGTAGGCGGGGCCAACGTCCTGACTTTC

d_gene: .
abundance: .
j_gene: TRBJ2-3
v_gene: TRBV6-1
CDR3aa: CASSVAGQDTQYF
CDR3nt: TGTGCCAGCAGCGTAGCAGGGCAAGATACGCAGTATTTT